This T cell receptor (beta chain) was captured in a study of T cell repertoires in cytomegalovirus infection. Study as a whole: Signatures in public TCR beta sequences pointed to both CMV infection and matching HLA type. Study results and limitations: Frequencies of public TCR beta families were cumulated, and this identified carriers of CMV plus the relevant HLA. HLA-C-restricted CMV clonotypes gave the most frequent clonotype in two of eight donors.

In regard to this clonotype: Its target is not known.

V gave up 1 base and J gave up 7 bases, with 8 bases separating them. Germline V gene lookup returns CDR1 MGHRA and CDR2 YSYEKL. The CDR3 is 13 amino acids. TCRdb ran MiXCR on the reads and lists one entry per CDR3 protein. The profile covers about 310,000 distinct CDR3 sequences, with roughly 25% appearing a single time and 13% taken by the ten largest. The sample was cultured PBMCs, taken from culture after CMV antigen stimulation. This receptor was taken from a human donor in good health (CMV status not recorded). Some clones in this sample may be carry-over from other donors' samples. The chain carries TRBV4-1 and TRBJ1-3; D remains unclear. CDR3 coding DNA: TGCGCCAGCAGCCAAGTCGGTGGTAACACCATATATTTT. Amino acid sequence: CASSQVGGNTIYF.